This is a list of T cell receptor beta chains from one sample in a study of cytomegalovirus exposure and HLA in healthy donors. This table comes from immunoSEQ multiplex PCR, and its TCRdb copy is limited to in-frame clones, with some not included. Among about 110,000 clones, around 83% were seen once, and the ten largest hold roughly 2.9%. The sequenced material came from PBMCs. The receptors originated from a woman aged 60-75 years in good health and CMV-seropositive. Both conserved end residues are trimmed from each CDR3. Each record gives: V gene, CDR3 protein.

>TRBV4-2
ASSQGKRSGTDTQY
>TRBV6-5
ASSYLGGFGYGYT
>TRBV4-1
ASSQRAGGTDTQY
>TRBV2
ASSEILLNNEQF
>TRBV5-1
ASSNDRGEPPLH
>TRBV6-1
ASSELGGFGELF
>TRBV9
ASSVAPGTGELF
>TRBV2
ASSVGGSQPQH
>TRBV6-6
ASSYPGTGGSQPQH
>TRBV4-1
ASSQGLRGQYTGELF
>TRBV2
ASSLSNEQF
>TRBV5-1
ASSLRFVGENTEAF
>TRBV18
ASSPERTGAYEQF
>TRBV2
ASSPGTGSIEKLF
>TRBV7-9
SSSLAGGAPF
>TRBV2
ASSGTSDPWDHEQY
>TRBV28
ASSFGGGNNEQF
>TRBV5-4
ASSFAGGGYEQY
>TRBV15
ATSRDRDYGYT
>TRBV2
ASTGQLYQPQH
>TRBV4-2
ASSQTGTDEQF
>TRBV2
ASSEGQGLQY
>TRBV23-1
ASSRPGLANTGELF
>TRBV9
ASSPHGTSAKNIQY
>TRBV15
ATSREAGTSGRPLQETQY
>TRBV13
ASSPDSVTDTQY
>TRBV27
ASRGQVRTEAF
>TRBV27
ASSFYRGRSYEQY
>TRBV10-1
ASSDAGSNNNEQF
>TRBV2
ASAGTSWPGELF
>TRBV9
ASSAQTGGGTEAF
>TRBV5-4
ASSPGLGPYEQY
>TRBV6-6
ASSYYGQPTDTQY
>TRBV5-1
ASSLGPVQY
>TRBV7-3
ASSSGLAGVDTQY
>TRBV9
ASSVTGNYEQY
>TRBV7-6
ASSFGWTGKSYEQY
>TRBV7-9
ASSPRTVSTDTQY
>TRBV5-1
ASSLGEEYDTQY
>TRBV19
ASSRGNTGNGYT
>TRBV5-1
ASSPGTGAYEQY
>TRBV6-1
ASNLAGNTDTQY